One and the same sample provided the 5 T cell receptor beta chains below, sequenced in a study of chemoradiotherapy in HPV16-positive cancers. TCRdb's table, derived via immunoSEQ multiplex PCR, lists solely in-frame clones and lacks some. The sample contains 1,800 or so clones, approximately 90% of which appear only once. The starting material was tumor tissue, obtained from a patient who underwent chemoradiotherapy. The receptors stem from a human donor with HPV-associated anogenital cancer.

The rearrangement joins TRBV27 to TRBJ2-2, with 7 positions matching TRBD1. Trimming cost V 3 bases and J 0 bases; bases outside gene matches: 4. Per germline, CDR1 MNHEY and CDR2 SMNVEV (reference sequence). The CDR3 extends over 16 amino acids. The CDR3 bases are TGTGCCAGCAGTTTCCAAGGGACAGCGAACACCGGGGAGCTGTTTTTT. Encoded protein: CASSFQGTANTGELFF.

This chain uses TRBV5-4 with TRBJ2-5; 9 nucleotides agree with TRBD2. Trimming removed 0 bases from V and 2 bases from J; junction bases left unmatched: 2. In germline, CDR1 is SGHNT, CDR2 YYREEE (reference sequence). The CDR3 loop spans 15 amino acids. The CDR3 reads CASSLVLAGQETQYF. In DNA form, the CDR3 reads TGTGCCAGCAGCTTGGTTCTAGCGGGACAAGAGACCCAGTACTTC.

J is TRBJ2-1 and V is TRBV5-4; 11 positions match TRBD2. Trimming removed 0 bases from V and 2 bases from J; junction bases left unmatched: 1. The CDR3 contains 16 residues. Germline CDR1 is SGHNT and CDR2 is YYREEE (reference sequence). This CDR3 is CASSLGLAGTYNEQFF. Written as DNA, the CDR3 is TGTGCCAGCAGCTTGGGACTAGCGGGAACCTACAATGAGCAGTTCTTC.

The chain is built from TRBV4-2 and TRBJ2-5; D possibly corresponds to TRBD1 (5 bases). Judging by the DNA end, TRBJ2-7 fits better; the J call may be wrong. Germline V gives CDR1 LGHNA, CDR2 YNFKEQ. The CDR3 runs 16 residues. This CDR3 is CASSQSLGHQFYEQYF. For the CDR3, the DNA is TGTGCCAGCAGCCAAAGCCTCGGACATCAGTTCTACGAGCAGTACTTC.

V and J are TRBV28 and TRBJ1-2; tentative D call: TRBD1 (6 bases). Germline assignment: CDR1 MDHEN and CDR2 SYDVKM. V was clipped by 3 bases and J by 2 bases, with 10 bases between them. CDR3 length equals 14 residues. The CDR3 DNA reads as TGTGCCAGCAGTTTGATTGGGACAAACTATGGCTACACCTTC. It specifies CASSLIGTNYGYTF.